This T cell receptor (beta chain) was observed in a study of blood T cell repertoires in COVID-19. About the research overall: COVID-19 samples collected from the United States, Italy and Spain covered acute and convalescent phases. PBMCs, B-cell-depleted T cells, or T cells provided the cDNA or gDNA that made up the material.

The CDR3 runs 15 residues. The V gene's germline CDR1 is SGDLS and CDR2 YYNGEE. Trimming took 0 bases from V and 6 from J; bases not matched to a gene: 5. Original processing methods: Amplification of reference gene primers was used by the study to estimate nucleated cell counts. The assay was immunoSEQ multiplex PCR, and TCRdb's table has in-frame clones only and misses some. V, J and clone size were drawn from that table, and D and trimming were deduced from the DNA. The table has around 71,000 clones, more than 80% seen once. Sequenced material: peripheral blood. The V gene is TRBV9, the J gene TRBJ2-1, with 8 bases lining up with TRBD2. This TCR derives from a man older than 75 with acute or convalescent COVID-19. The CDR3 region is CASSVAGGPLNEQFF. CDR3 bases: TGTGCCAGCAGCGTAGCGGGGGGGCCCCTCAATGAGCAGTTCTTC.